These 18 T cell receptor beta chains came from one sample sequenced in a study of CD8 T cells in Susac syndrome. Roughly 0.5 to 1 ug RNA was reverse transcribed with random hexamers. TCRdb itself ran the immunoSEQ multiplex PCR reads through MiXCR, one entry per CDR3 protein. The data contain some 94,000 distinct CDR3 sequences, 85% to 95% of them singletons. Sequenced sample: CD4+ T cells from PBMCs. These receptors all stem from a human donor with Susac syndrome.

The chain couples TRBV9 to TRBJ2-7; D remains unclear. CDR1 SGDLS and CDR2 YYNGEE come from the germline V gene. The CDR3 runs 13 residues. V shed 4 bases and J shed 3 bases, with 11 bases lying between them. CDR3 in amino acids: CASSYDTGYEQYF. For the CDR3, the DNA is TGTGCCAGCAGCTACGACACTGGCTACGAGCAGTACTTC.

The V and J genes are TRBV19 and TRBJ2-5; 8 nucleotides align to TRBD2. The CDR3 consists of 13 residues. The germline CDR1 and CDR2 sequences are LNHDA and SQIVND (reference sequence). The ends lost 1 base at V and 5 bases at J; junction bases unmatched: 0. The CDR3 loop is CASSIGLAETQYF. The CDR3 DNA reads TGTGCCAGTAGTATAGGACTAGCGGAGACCCAGTACTTC.

The V call is TRBV4-1, the J call TRBJ2-1; 10 bases line up with TRBD2. CDR1 is MGHRA, CDR2 YSYEKL, per germline. CDR3 length: 17 residues. Losses at the gene ends were 0 bases for V and 4 bases for J; bases not matched to a gene: 6. CDR3 bases: TGCGCCAGCAGCCAAGAGAGGAGCGGGGGGGAGTACAATGAGCAGTTCTTC. This translates into CASSQERSGGEYNEQFF.

The chain couples TRBV29-1 to TRBJ1-2; 7 bases are a match to TRBD1. V lost 6 bases and J lost 7; bases outside the gene matches: 8. Germline V CDR1 and CDR2: SQVTM, ANQGSEA. The CDR3 loop spans 12 amino acids. The CDR3 loop reads CSVPDRESGYTF. CDR3 DNA: TGCAGCGTCCCCGACAGGGAGAGTGGCTACACCTTC.

This clonotype was counted once. This sequence joins TRBV7-2 and TRBJ2-3; the D gene is possibly TRBD2 (5 bases). Trimming removed 6 bases at V and 6 bases at J, with 16 bases between. This CDR3 spans 14 amino acids. Germline V CDR1 and CDR2: SGHTA, FQGNSA. CDR3 amino acids: CASRREGRTDTQYF. CDR3 coding DNA: TGTGCCAGCAGGAGGGAAGGGAGAACCGATACGCAGTATTTT. Looking up the rest from reference TRBV7-2 and TRBJ2-3 gives the full variable domain: GAGVSQSPSNKVTEKGKDVELRCDPISGHTALYWYRQSLGQGLEFLIYFQGNSAPDKSGLPSDRFSAERTGGSVSTLTIQRTQQEDSAVYLCASRREGRTDTQYFGPGTRLTVL.

The chain recombines TRBV5-1 with TRBJ1-2; no clear D. Germline CDR1 and CDR2: SGHRS and YFSETQ. V lost 4 bases and J lost 2, with 15 bases in between. CDR3 length: 15 amino acids. Written as DNA, the CDR3 is TGCGCCAGCAGCCCACGACGGACGGAGAACTATGGCTACACCTTC. Its protein product is CASSPRRTENYGYTF.

This chain joins TRBV9 and TRBJ1-6, with D possibly matching TRBD1 (6 bases). V lost 0 bases and J 6 bases, leaving 10 bases between the germline ends. This CDR3 is built from 15 residues. CDR1 and CDR2 from the germline V gene are SGDLS and YYNGEE. CDR3 bases: TGTGCCAGCAGCGTAGAGGACAGAGTTAATTCACCCCTCCACTTT. It yields the protein CASSVEDRVNSPLHF.

The J gene is TRBJ2-2, the V gene TRBV2; D not certain. Germline CDR1 reads SNHLY; CDR2 reads FYNNEI. Trimming pared 7 bases from V and 4 bases from J, leaving 10 bases between. The CDR3 runs to 13 residues. CDR3 in amino acids: CASIRMSTGELFF. The CDR3 region has the DNA TGTGCCAGCATTAGGATGAGCACCGGGGAGCTGTTTTTT.

The chain is built from TRBV3-1 and TRBJ1-2; D may be TRBD1 (5 bases). Germline V gene sequence: CDR1 LGHDT, CDR2 YNNKEL (reference sequence). The V gene lost 5 bases and the J gene lost 8 bases, with 15 bases spanning the gap. CDR3 length: 13 amino acids. The CDR3 protein is CASSEGPRRGYTF. In DNA, the CDR3 is TGTGCCAGCAGCGAGGGGCCTCGGCGGGGCTACACCTTC. The variable domain in full, with the rest retrieved from reference TRBV3-1 and TRBJ1-2, is DTAVSQTPKYLVTQMGNDKSIKCEQNLGHDTMYWYKQDSKKFLKIMFSYNNKELIINETVPNRFSPKSPDKAHLNLHINSLELGDSAVYFCASSEGPRRGYTFGSGTRLTVV.

V is TRBV6-5 and J is TRBJ1-2; TRBD1 aligns across 7 bases. The germline V gene encodes CDR1 MNHEY and CDR2 SVGAGI. The CDR3 spans 13 residues. The junction had 4 bases not matched to a gene; V was cut back by 6 bases and J by 3 bases. Here the CDR3 reads CASSRRGYYGYTF. CDR3 in DNA: TGTGCCAGCAGCCGCAGGGGGTACTATGGCTACACCTTC.

The chain recombines TRBV27 with TRBJ2-5; no reliable D call. V dropped 5 bases and J dropped 4 bases, with 20 bases sitting between them. The CDR3 sequence is 16 residues long. The germline V gene has CDR1 MNHEY and CDR2 SMNVEV (reference sequence). CDR3 region: CASSPRIPTNGETQYF. The CDR3 DNA follows: TGTGCCAGCAGTCCTAGAATCCCGACCAACGGAGAGACCCAGTACTTC.

CDR3 protein: CASSLPRVAGDTGELFF. The CDR3 DNA follows: TGTGCCAGCAGCCTCCCACGTGTAGCGGGAGACACCGGGGAGCTGTTTTTT. The gene calls are TRBV3-1 and TRBJ2-2; 9 bases map to TRBD2. This CDR3 is built from 17 residues. The junction had 9 bases not matched to a gene; V was cut back by 4 bases and J by 3 bases. Germline CDR1 reads LGHDT; CDR2 reads YNNKEL (reference sequence).

This sequence joins TRBV30 and TRBJ1-4; D ambiguous. Germline values: CDR1 GTSNPN, CDR2 SVGIG (reference sequence). Trimming removed 3 bases from V and 4 bases from J, with 9 bases in between. The CDR3 runs 13 residues. The CDR3 here is CAWSEQLNEKLFF. Written as DNA, the CDR3 is TGTGCCTGGAGCGAGCAGCTTAATGAAAAACTGTTTTTT.

A few counts support this clonotype. The chain is built from TRBV12-3 or TRBV12-4 and TRBJ2-1, with 13 bases that match TRBD2. V shed 6 bases, J shed 2 bases, and the junction held 4 bases outside the gene matches. The CDR3 is made up of 16 amino acids. DNA for the CDR3: TGTGCCAGCAGAAAACTAGCGGGGGGGACCTACAATGAGCAGTTCTTC. Translated, it gives CASRKLAGGTYNEQFF.

The chain has TRBV11-2 and TRBJ2-5; no clear D gene. Trimming shortened V by 3 bases and J by 2 bases, and 10 bases separated the two germline ends. CDR1 and CDR2 (germline): SGHAT, FQNNGV. This CDR3 contains 14 residues. The CDR3 coding sequence is TGTGCCAGCAGCTTGGGCGCCCCGCAAGAGACCCAGTACTTC. Translation gives CASSLGAPQETQYF.

The CDR3 DNA reads as TGTGCCAGCAGTGCTCGATGGTTTTGGGATAACAGTTCACCCCTCCACTTT. As protein: CASSARWFWDNSSPLHF. This chain joins TRBV2 and TRBJ1-6; D unclear. The CDR3 is 17 residues long. Per germline, CDR1 SNHLY and CDR2 FYNNEI. V was trimmed by 4 bases and J by 9 bases, leaving 22 bases between them.

The genes are TRBV6-2 or TRBV6-3 and TRBJ2-1; 7 positions match TRBD2. The CDR3 is 15 amino acids. V lost 0 bases and J lost 2; bases outside the gene matches: 1. Germline lookup yields CDR1 MNHEY and CDR2 SVGEGT. The CDR3 protein is CASSYSGLAYNEQFF. CDR3 coding DNA: TGTGCCAGCAGTTACTCCGGACTAGCCTACAATGAGCAGTTCTTC.

The V call is TRBV5-1, the J call TRBJ1-6; perhaps TRBD1 as D (5 bases). V dropped 1 base and J dropped 7 bases, with 12 bases sitting between them. The CDR3 is 15 residues long. Germline lookup yields CDR1 SGHRS and CDR2 YFSETQ. In nucleotides, the CDR3 is TGCGCCAGCAGCTTGTCCTCCGGGGGGAATTCACCCCTCCACTTT. It yields the protein CASSLSSGGNSPLHF.